The clone carrying this TCR beta chain appeared once. What it binds is not known. Using immunoSEQ multiplex PCR, the repertoire was profiled, and TCRdb retains in-frame clones only, with some absent. This table has 2,500,000 or so clones, over 85% appearing once. Donors had no recently reported acute infections or vaccinations and were HIV-negative. This entry belongs to a study of shared clonotypes between healthy human individuals. Findings and caveats of the study: Only blood underwent sampling, and tissue repertoires likely differ.

V was pared by 6 bases and J by 8 bases, with 17 bases between. The germline V gene encodes CDR1 SGHAT and CDR2 FQDESV (reference sequence). The CDR3 sequence is 14 residues long. This receptor was identified in a man aged 18-30 years in good health. Some clones in this sample may be carry-over from other donors' samples. This sequence joins TRBV11-1 and TRBJ2-1, with D perhaps matching TRBD1 (6 bases). Sequences were obtained from naive CD4+ T cells from PBMCs. The subset: CD45RA+ positively selected. For the CDR3, the DNA is TGTGCCAGCAGGGATCCCGTAGCAGGGGATGAGCAGTTCTTC. Its protein product is CASRDPVAGDEQFF.